A selection of T cell receptor beta chains follows, all from one sample in a study of cytomegalovirus exposure and HLA in healthy donors. This table comes from immunoSEQ multiplex PCR, and its TCRdb copy is limited to in-frame clones, with some not included. This sample has more than 150,000 clones; roughly three quarters occur once, and the top ten carry about 2.5%. The sequenced sample was PBMCs. The receptors stem from a woman in her 30s in good health and CMV-seropositive. CDR3s include the opening cysteine and the closing phenylalanine or tryptophan. D genes are given only for firm matches. Size is omitted from some rows. Given values are once, few, many or a class for expanded clones.

j_call: TRBJ2-5
clone_size: -
d_call: TRBD2
v_call: TRBV29-1
cdr3_nt: TGCAGCGTTGTGAGCGGGGTATCGGAGACCCAGTACTTC
cdr3_aa: CSVVSGVSETQYF

j_call: TRBJ2-1
clone_size: -
d_call: TRBD2
v_call: TRBV7-8
cdr3_nt: TGTGCCAGCAGCCCCATTGCGGGGGGGTTGTATGAGCAGTTCTTC
cdr3_aa: CASSPIAGGLYEQFF

j_call: TRBJ2-1
clone_size: -
d_call: TRBD1
v_call: TRBV7-9
cdr3_nt: TGTGCCAGCAGCAGAGCACAGGGGGGTGAGCAGTTCTTC
cdr3_aa: CASSRAQGGEQFF

j_call: TRBJ2-1
clone_size: -
d_call: -
v_call: TRBV5-4
cdr3_nt: TGTGCCATGTGGAGGGCGAGCTCCTACAATGAGCAGTTCTTC
cdr3_aa: CAMWRASSYNEQFF

j_call: TRBJ1-6
clone_size: -
d_call: -
v_call: TRBV10-1
cdr3_nt: TGCGCCAGCAGACAGGGTGAACTTTCACCCCTCCACTTT
cdr3_aa: CASRQGELSPLHF

j_call: TRBJ2-4
clone_size: -
d_call: -
v_call: TRBV7-2
cdr3_nt: TGTGCCAGCAGCGTCATAGGGGTATTAGCCAAAAACATTCAGTACTTC
cdr3_aa: CASSVIGVLAKNIQYF

j_call: TRBJ1-6
clone_size: -
d_call: -
v_call: TRBV28
cdr3_nt: TGTGCCAGCAGTTTCCAGGGGACTAATTCACCCCTCCACTTT
cdr3_aa: CASSFQGTNSPLHF

j_call: TRBJ2-7
clone_size: -
d_call: TRBD1
v_call: TRBV6-5
cdr3_nt: TGTGCCAGCAGTTATGGGACAGGGGGCCTCGAGCAGTACTTC
cdr3_aa: CASSYGTGGLEQYF

j_call: TRBJ1-1
clone_size: -
d_call: TRBD1
v_call: TRBV6-1
cdr3_nt: TGTGCCAGCAGTGTACGACAGGGAGATGAAGCTTTCTTT
cdr3_aa: CASSVRQGDEAFF

j_call: TRBJ2-1
clone_size: -
d_call: -
v_call: TRBV5-1
cdr3_nt: TGCGCCAGCAGCTTGAACCGGGTTGGTGCCGGCAATGAGCAGTTCTTC
cdr3_aa: CASSLNRVGAGNEQFF

j_call: TRBJ1-6
clone_size: -
d_call: -
v_call: TRBV7-9
cdr3_nt: TGTGCCAGCAGCCAACGTCGAGGAGATTCACCCCTCCACTTT
cdr3_aa: CASSQRRGDSPLHF

j_call: TRBJ1-6
clone_size: once
d_call: TRBD1
v_call: TRBV7-2
cdr3_nt: TGTGCCAGCAGCTTAGCCAAGACAGGGCGCGGCTCCTATAATTCACCCCTCCACTTT
cdr3_aa: CASSLAKTGRGSYNSPLHF

j_call: TRBJ2-7
clone_size: -
d_call: TRBD2
v_call: TRBV11-2
cdr3_nt: TGTGCCAGCAGCTTTATCCTCGGGACTAGCGGGGCGCACTCCTACGAGCAGTACTTC
cdr3_aa: CASSFILGTSGAHSYEQYF

j_call: TRBJ1-4
clone_size: -
d_call: -
v_call: TRBV27
cdr3_nt: TGTGCCAGCAGTTTAGCGACAGCAACTAATGAAAAACTGTTTTTT
cdr3_aa: CASSLATATNEKLFF

j_call: TRBJ1-5
clone_size: -
d_call: TRBD1
v_call: TRBV5-1
cdr3_nt: TGCGCCAGCAGCTACACAGGGGACGACCAGCCCCAGCATTTT
cdr3_aa: CASSYTGDDQPQHF

j_call: TRBJ1-6
clone_size: -
d_call: -
v_call: TRBV28
cdr3_nt: TGTGCCAGCACAAGCGGAATCGGTTCACCCCTCCACTTT
cdr3_aa: CASTSGIGSPLHF

j_call: TRBJ2-5
clone_size: -
d_call: -
v_call: TRBV15
cdr3_nt: TGTGCCACCAGCAGAGATCGCAGACAAGAGACCCAGTACTTC
cdr3_aa: CATSRDRRQETQYF

j_call: TRBJ2-1
clone_size: once
d_call: TRBD2
v_call: TRBV25-1
cdr3_nt: TGTGCCAGCAGTGAATATGACGGGGGGGGCCGACGCAATGAGCAGTTCTTC
cdr3_aa: CASSEYDGGGRRNEQFF

j_call: TRBJ1-2
clone_size: -
d_call: TRBD1
v_call: TRBV11-2
cdr3_nt: TGTGCCAGCAGCGGGGACAGGGGATATGGCTACACCTTC
cdr3_aa: CASSGDRGYGYTF

j_call: TRBJ2-3
clone_size: -
d_call: TRBD2
v_call: TRBV12-5
cdr3_nt: TGTGCTAGTGGTTTGGTGGGGGGGGAGAGCACAGATACGCAGTATTTT
cdr3_aa: CASGLVGGESTDTQYF

j_call: TRBJ2-7
clone_size: once
d_call: -
v_call: TRBV5-4
cdr3_nt: TGTGCCAGCAGCTTGGGGGGCCAGGGATCCTACGAGCAGTACTTC
cdr3_aa: CASSLGGQGSYEQYF

j_call: TRBJ1-1
clone_size: -
d_call: TRBD1
v_call: TRBV11-3
cdr3_nt: TGTGCCAGCAGCCCTGGACAGGGGGCCGGGAACACTGAAGCTTTCTTT
cdr3_aa: CASSPGQGAGNTEAFF